The T cell receptor (beta chain) under discussion was sequenced for a study of blood T cell repertoires in COVID-19. About the study: Material from acute and convalescent COVID-19 was sourced from the United States, Italy and Spain. The cDNA or gDNA used as material had been derived from T cells, B-cell-depleted T cells, or PBMCs.

In the original analysis: Estimation of nucleated cell counts was performed using reference gene primer amplification. Sequencing was performed with immunoSEQ multiplex PCR; in TCRdb, only in-frame clones are kept and a portion is missing. V and J calls and clone size are copied from that table; D and trimming were computed from the DNA. Altogether about 42,000 clones are present, roughly 84% being singletons, with the ten largest covering around 14%. Germline CDR1 is MNHEY and CDR2 is SMNVEV (reference sequence). V lost 6 bases, J lost 1 base, and 12 bases lay in between. The CDR3 sequence is 14 residues long.

J is TRBJ1-1 and V is TRBV27; perhaps TRBD1 as D (5 bases). Sequenced material: peripheral blood. The clonotype was recovered from a woman aged 70-85 years in a cohort sampled during active COVID-19. The CDR3 spells CASSREEANTEAFF. The CDR3 nucleotides are TGTGCCAGCAGCAGGGAGGAGGCGAACACTGAAGCTTTCTTT.